This T cell receptor (beta chain) originates from a study of PD-1 blockade in mismatch repair-deficient tumors. The data were produced by immunoSEQ multiplex PCR, yet TCRdb's version contains in-frame clones alone and is incomplete. The repertoire has roughly 48,000 clones, approximately 80% of them found once; the top ten carry around 3.3%. The receptor was derived from an adult with mismatch repair-deficient cancer. This material consisted of PBMCs, taken before pembrolizumab treatment.

The CDR3: CASRGGSHTGELFF. The DNA for the CDR3 is TGTGCCAGCAGAGGAGGCAGTCACACCGGGGAGCTGTTTTTT. V is TRBV25-1 and J is TRBJ2-2; a weak D match, TRBD2 (5 bases). Deletions cut 6 bases from V and 3 bases from J, with 11 bases between. CDR1 is MGHDK, CDR2 SYGVNS, per germline. The CDR3 extends over 14 amino acids.